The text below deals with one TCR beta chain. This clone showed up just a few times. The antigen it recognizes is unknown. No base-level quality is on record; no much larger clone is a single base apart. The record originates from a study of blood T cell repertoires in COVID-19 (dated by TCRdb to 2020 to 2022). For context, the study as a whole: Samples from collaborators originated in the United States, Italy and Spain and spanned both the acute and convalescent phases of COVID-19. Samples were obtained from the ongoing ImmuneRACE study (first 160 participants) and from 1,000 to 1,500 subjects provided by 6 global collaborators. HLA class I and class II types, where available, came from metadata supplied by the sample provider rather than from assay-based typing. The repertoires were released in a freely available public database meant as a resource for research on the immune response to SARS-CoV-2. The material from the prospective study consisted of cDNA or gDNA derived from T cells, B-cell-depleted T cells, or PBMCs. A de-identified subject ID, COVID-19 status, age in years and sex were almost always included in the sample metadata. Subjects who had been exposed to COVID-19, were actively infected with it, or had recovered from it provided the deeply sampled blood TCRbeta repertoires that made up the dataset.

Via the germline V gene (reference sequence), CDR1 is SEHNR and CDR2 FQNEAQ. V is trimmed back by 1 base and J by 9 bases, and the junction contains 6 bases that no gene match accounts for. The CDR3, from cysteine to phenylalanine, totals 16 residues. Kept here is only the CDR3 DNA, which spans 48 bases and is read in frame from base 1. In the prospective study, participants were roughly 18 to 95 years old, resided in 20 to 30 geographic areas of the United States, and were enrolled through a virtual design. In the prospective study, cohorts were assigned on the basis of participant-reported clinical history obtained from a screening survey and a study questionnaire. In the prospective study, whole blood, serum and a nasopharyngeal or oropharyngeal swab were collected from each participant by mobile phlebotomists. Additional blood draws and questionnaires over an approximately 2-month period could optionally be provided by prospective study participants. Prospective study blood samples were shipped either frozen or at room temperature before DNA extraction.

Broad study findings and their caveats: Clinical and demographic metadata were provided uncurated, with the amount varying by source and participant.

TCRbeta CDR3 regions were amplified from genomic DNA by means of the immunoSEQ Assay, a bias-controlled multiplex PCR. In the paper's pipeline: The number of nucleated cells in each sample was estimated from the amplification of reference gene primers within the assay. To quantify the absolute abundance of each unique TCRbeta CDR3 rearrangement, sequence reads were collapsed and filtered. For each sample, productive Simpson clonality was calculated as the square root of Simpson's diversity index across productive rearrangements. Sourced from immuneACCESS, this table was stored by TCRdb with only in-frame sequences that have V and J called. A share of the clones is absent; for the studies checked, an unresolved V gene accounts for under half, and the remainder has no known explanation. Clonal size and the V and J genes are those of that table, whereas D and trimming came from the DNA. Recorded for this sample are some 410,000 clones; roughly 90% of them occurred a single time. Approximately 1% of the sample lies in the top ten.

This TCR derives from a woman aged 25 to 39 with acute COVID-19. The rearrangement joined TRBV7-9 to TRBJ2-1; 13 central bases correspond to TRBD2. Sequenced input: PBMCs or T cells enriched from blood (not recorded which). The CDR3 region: CASSLVRLAGGGEQFF. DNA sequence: TGTGCCAGCAGCTTAGTTAGACTAGCGGGGGGAGGTGAGCAGTTCTTC.